This TCR beta chain was captured in a study of blood T cell repertoires in COVID-19. Across the study: Italy, Spain and the United States were the sources of the convalescent and acute COVID-19 samples. In each case, the material was cDNA or gDNA derived from T cells, B-cell-depleted T cells, or PBMCs.

Original processing methods: Researchers report that nucleated cell counts were estimated from reference gene primer amplification. The method was immunoSEQ multiplex PCR; TCRdb's version includes in-frame clones alone and lacks a portion of them. That table is the source of V, J and clone size, and D and trimming were worked out from the DNA. The data hold tens of thousands of clones, with around four fifths observed a single time. V shed 5 bases, J shed 6 bases, and the junction held 4 bases outside the gene matches. Per the germline V gene, CDR1 is SGHTA and CDR2 is FQGTGA. This CDR3 has 14 residues.

The sample comprised peripheral blood. This TCR was sampled from a woman of 80 years or more with acute or convalescent COVID-19. The V and J genes are TRBV7-3 and TRBJ2-3; 11 nucleotides line up with TRBD2. This CDR3 reads CASSNSGGADTQYF. CDR3 coding DNA: TGTGCCAGCAGCAATAGCGGGGGGGCCGATACGCAGTATTTT.